These T cell receptor beta chains were read from a single sample in a study of response to subunit inactivated influenza vaccine. TCRdb re-called the RT-PCR reads with MiXCR, one entry per CDR3 protein. The profile shows over 150,000 distinct CDR3 sequences, around 9.2% of them singletons. The specimen was non-naive T cells sorted from PBMCs, collected on the day of vaccination. These TCRs come from a man in his forties or fifties who received an inactivated influenza vaccine. Both conserved end residues are part of each CDR3. Fields, in order: V gene, J gene, clone size, D gene, CDR3 DNA, CDR3 protein. D genes are given only for firm matches. Rows give clone size only sometimes, using once, few, many, or a class for an expanded clone.

v_call: TRBV11-2; j_call: TRBJ1-2; clone_size: .; d_call: .; cdr3_nt: TGTGCCAGCAGCTCCCCCCGGAGGCCCTATGGCTACACCTTC; cdr3_aa: CASSSPRRPYGYTF
v_call: TRBV14; j_call: TRBJ2-7; clone_size: few; d_call: .; cdr3_nt: TGTGCCAGCAGCCAAGATAGGCAGCTCTACGAGCAGTACTTC; cdr3_aa: CASSQDRQLYEQYF
v_call: TRBV4-2; j_call: TRBJ2-1; clone_size: few; d_call: .; cdr3_nt: TGTGCCAGCAGCCAAGGAGCGGGTGGACCCGGCAATGAGCAGTTCTTC; cdr3_aa: CASSQGAGGPGNEQFF
v_call: TRBV10-3; j_call: TRBJ2-1; clone_size: .; d_call: TRBD2; cdr3_nt: TGTGCCATCAGTGGAGGTCGGGCTAGCGGGAGTAACAATGAGCAGTTCTTC; cdr3_aa: CAISGGRASGSNNEQFF
v_call: TRBV5-1; j_call: TRBJ2-1; clone_size: .; d_call: .; cdr3_nt: TGCGCCAGCAGCTTGCTCCTCCGAGAAGTGGATGAGCAGTTCTTC; cdr3_aa: CASSLLLREVDEQFF
v_call: TRBV5-4; j_call: TRBJ1-2; clone_size: many; d_call: TRBD1; cdr3_nt: TGTGCCAGCAGCCGCGAGGGACAGGGGGCTCGGGGCTCTGGCTACACCTTC; cdr3_aa: CASSREGQGARGSGYTF
v_call: TRBV20-1; j_call: TRBJ2-7; clone_size: many; d_call: TRBD2; cdr3_nt: TGCAGTGCTAGAGAATGGCCGGGACTAGCGGGTCATGAGCAGTACTTC; cdr3_aa: CSAREWPGLAGHEQYF
v_call: TRBV20-1; j_call: TRBJ2-5; clone_size: .; d_call: .; cdr3_nt: TGCAGTGCTAGACGGACAGCACAAGAGACCCAGTACTTC; cdr3_aa: CSARRTAQETQYF
v_call: TRBV6-1; j_call: TRBJ2-3; clone_size: .; d_call: .; cdr3_nt: TGTGCCAGCAACCAGGGGTCTACGGATACGCAGTATTTT; cdr3_aa: CASNQGSTDTQYF
v_call: TRBV5-1; j_call: TRBJ2-1; clone_size: few; d_call: .; cdr3_nt: TGCGCCAGCAGCTTGGTAGTTATCGCGACCGGAGACGGAGGTGAGCAGTTCTTC; cdr3_aa: CASSLVVIATGDGGEQFF
v_call: TRBV3-1; j_call: TRBJ2-7; clone_size: few; d_call: TRBD2; cdr3_nt: TGTGCCAGCAGCCCCCTAGCGGGGACCACCTACGAGCAGTACTTC; cdr3_aa: CASSPLAGTTYEQYF
v_call: TRBV28; j_call: TRBJ1-5; clone_size: few; d_call: .; cdr3_nt: TGTGCCAGCAGTGTTAGGCAAGGCGGCAATCAGCCCCAGCATTTT; cdr3_aa: CASSVRQGGNQPQHF
v_call: TRBV28; j_call: TRBJ2-7; clone_size: many; d_call: .; cdr3_nt: TGTGCCAGCACCCCAGGGGCAACCTACGAGCAGTACTTC; cdr3_aa: CASTPGATYEQYF
v_call: TRBV7-2; j_call: TRBJ2-5; clone_size: .; d_call: .; cdr3_nt: TGTGCCAGCAGCTTATTCCAGGCTCAAGAGACCCAGTACTTC; cdr3_aa: CASSLFQAQETQYF
v_call: TRBV2; j_call: TRBJ1-1; clone_size: .; d_call: .; cdr3_nt: TGTGCCAGCAGTGAAAGGTGGGGCAAGAACACTGAAGCTTTCTTT; cdr3_aa: CASSERWGKNTEAFF
v_call: TRBV28; j_call: TRBJ2-2; clone_size: many; d_call: TRBD1; cdr3_nt: TGTGCCAGCACCCCATCCGGGACAGGGAACACCGGGGAGCTGTTTTTT; cdr3_aa: CASTPSGTGNTGELFF
v_call: TRBV5-1; j_call: TRBJ2-7; clone_size: .; d_call: .; cdr3_nt: TGCGCCAGCAGCTTGCTAGGGGGGGGATCCTACGAGCAGTACTTC; cdr3_aa: CASSLLGGGSYEQYF
v_call: TRBV12-3/TRBV12-4; j_call: TRBJ2-2; clone_size: many; d_call: .; cdr3_nt: TGTGCCAGCAACCCCACCAGGGTCAACACCGGGGAGCTGTTTTTT; cdr3_aa: CASNPTRVNTGELFF
v_call: TRBV24-1; j_call: TRBJ2-2; clone_size: few; d_call: TRBD2; cdr3_nt: TGTGCCACCAGTGATTCAGGGACTAGCGGGAGTATAGGCACCGGGGAGCTGTTTTTT; cdr3_aa: CATSDSGTSGSIGTGELFF
v_call: TRBV20-1; j_call: TRBJ1-2; clone_size: .; d_call: TRBD1; cdr3_nt: TGCAGTGCTAGAGTACGACAGGGGAACTATGGCTACACCTTC; cdr3_aa: CSARVRQGNYGYTF
v_call: TRBV5-1; j_call: TRBJ2-5; clone_size: few; d_call: .; cdr3_nt: TGCGCCAGCAGCTTGGTTGAGACCCAGTACTTC; cdr3_aa: CASSLVETQYF
v_call: TRBV28; j_call: TRBJ2-1; clone_size: .; d_call: TRBD2; cdr3_nt: TGTGCCAGCAGTTCGAGACTAGCGAGCTACAATGAGCAGTTCTTC; cdr3_aa: CASSSRLASYNEQFF
v_call: TRBV27; j_call: TRBJ1-2; clone_size: .; d_call: TRBD1; cdr3_nt: TGTGCCAGCAGCCTAGGGGGCGGAGGGGTTTATGGCTACACCTTC; cdr3_aa: CASSLGGGGVYGYTF
v_call: TRBV30; j_call: TRBJ1-5; clone_size: .; d_call: .; cdr3_nt: TGTGCCTGGAGGCTAACAGGGAGCAATCAGCCCCAGCATTTT; cdr3_aa: CAWRLTGSNQPQHF
v_call: TRBV7-2; j_call: TRBJ2-2; clone_size: few; d_call: TRBD1; cdr3_nt: TGTGCCAGCAGTCGTGGACAGGGTTTTAAGTCCGGGGAGCTGTTTTTT; cdr3_aa: CASSRGQGFKSGELFF
v_call: TRBV5-1; j_call: TRBJ2-7; clone_size: few; d_call: TRBD2; cdr3_nt: TGCGCCAGCAGCGCGGGAGACGGGTGGGACTACGAGCAGTACTTC; cdr3_aa: CASSAGDGWDYEQYF
v_call: TRBV12-3/TRBV12-4; j_call: TRBJ1-1; clone_size: few; d_call: .; cdr3_nt: TGTGCCAGCAGAGCAGGGGTTATCAACACTGAAGCTTTCTTT; cdr3_aa: CASRAGVINTEAFF
v_call: TRBV10-3; j_call: TRBJ1-3; clone_size: .; d_call: .; cdr3_nt: TGTGCCATCAGTCCAGGGCCCGGCTCTGGAAACACCATATATTTT; cdr3_aa: CAISPGPGSGNTIYF
v_call: TRBV28; j_call: TRBJ2-7; clone_size: few; d_call: .; cdr3_nt: TGTGCCAGCAGCCGAGGACCCTGGGAGCAGTACTTC; cdr3_aa: CASSRGPWEQYF
v_call: TRBV5-6; j_call: TRBJ2-7; clone_size: many; d_call: .; cdr3_nt: TGTGCCAGCAGCTCGGGATACGAGCAGTACTTC; cdr3_aa: CASSSGYEQYF
v_call: TRBV4-3; j_call: TRBJ2-1; clone_size: few; d_call: .; cdr3_nt: TGCGCCAGCAGCCAAGATTTAGATCAGAGGGGTGAGCAGTTCTTC; cdr3_aa: CASSQDLDQRGEQFF
v_call: TRBV9; j_call: TRBJ2-3; clone_size: few; d_call: .; cdr3_nt: TGTGCCAGCAGCGGGGGACTGGGTGGTAGCACAGATACGCAGTATTTT; cdr3_aa: CASSGGLGGSTDTQYF
v_call: TRBV28; j_call: TRBJ1-4; clone_size: .; d_call: .; cdr3_nt: TGTGCCAGCGAACCCGGACAGTATAATGAAAAACTGTTTTTT; cdr3_aa: CASEPGQYNEKLFF
v_call: TRBV12-3/TRBV12-4; j_call: TRBJ1-2; clone_size: many; d_call: TRBD1; cdr3_nt: TGTGCCAGCAGGACGACAGGGTCCGGCTACACCTTC; cdr3_aa: CASRTTGSGYTF
v_call: TRBV28; j_call: TRBJ2-7; clone_size: many; d_call: .; cdr3_nt: TGTGCCAGCAAACGGGTCGTGGGCGGTTACGAGCAGTACTTC; cdr3_aa: CASKRVVGGYEQYF
v_call: TRBV5-1; j_call: TRBJ2-3; clone_size: many; d_call: .; cdr3_nt: TGCGCCAGCAGCTTGGAGCTGGGCAGGGCCTCAGATACGCAGTATTTT; cdr3_aa: CASSLELGRASDTQYF
v_call: TRBV3-1; j_call: TRBJ2-1; clone_size: few; d_call: TRBD2; cdr3_nt: TGTGCCAGCAGCCAAGATGTAAGGCTAGCGGGAGTAGGTGAGCAGTTCTTC; cdr3_aa: CASSQDVRLAGVGEQFF